This T cell receptor (beta chain) was captured by sequencing in a study of response to subunit inactivated influenza vaccine. Overall study results and limits: After each seasonal influenza vaccination, few new T cells are recruited, the authors suggested.

TCRdb reanalysed the RT-PCR reads using MiXCR and keeps one entry per CDR3 protein. The sample has around 650,000 distinct CDR3 sequences, about 15% seen once. Germline V lookup: CDR1 SGHAT, CDR2 FQNNGV. The CDR3 runs to 13 residues. V shed 5 bases and J shed 6 bases, with 11 bases lying between them. With respect to this clonotype: Its target is not known.

The source material was PBMCs from blood, sampled roughly 13 days after vaccination. This receptor was taken from a man aged 50 or older who received an inactivated influenza vaccine. This sequence joins TRBV11-2 and TRBJ1-5; D uncertain. CDR3 loop: CASSAVVGQPQHF. The CDR3 DNA follows: TGTGCCAGCAGCGCAGTGGTGGGTCAGCCCCAGCATTTT.